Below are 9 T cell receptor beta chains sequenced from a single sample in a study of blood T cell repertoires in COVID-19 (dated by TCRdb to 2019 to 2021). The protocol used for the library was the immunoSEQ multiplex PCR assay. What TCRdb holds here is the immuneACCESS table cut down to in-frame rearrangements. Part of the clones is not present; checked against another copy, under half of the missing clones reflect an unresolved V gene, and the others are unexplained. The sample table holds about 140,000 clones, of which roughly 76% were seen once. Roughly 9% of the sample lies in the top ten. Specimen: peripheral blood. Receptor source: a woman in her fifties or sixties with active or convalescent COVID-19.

CDR3 residues: CASSPQRQGGWTLHF. The CDR3 DNA follows: TGTGCCAGCAGTCCCCAGCGACAGGGAGGTTGGACCCTCCACTTT. This chain uses TRBV27 with TRBJ1-6, with 7 bases lining up with TRBD1. Germline V gene lookup returns CDR1 MNHEY and CDR2 SMNVEV (reference sequence). CDR3 length: 15 residues. Trimming cost V 5 bases and J 14 bases; bases outside gene matches: 15.

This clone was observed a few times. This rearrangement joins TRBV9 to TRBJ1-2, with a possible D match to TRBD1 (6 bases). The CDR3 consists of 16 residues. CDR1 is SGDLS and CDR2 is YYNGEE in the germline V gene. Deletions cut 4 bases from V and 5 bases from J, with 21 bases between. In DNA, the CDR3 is TGTGCCAGCAGCCCACGAGGGGGGGGCGCAGAATATGGCTACACCTTC. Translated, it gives CASSPRGGGAEYGYTF. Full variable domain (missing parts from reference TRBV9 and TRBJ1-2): DSGVTQTPKHLITATGQRVTLRCSPRSGDLSVYWYQQSLDQGLQFLIQYYNGEERAKGNILERFSAQQFPDLHSELNLSSLELGDSALYFCASSPRGGGAEYGYTFGSGTRLTVV.

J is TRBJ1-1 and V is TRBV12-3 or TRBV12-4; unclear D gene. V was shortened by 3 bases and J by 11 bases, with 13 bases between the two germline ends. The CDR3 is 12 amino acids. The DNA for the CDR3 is TGTGCCAGCAGTTTCGGTATTAACCGGGCTTTCTTT. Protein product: CASSFGINRAFF.

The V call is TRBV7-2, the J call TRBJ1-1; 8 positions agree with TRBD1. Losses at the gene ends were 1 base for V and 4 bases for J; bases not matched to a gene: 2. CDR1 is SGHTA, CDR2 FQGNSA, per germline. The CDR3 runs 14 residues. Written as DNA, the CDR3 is TGTGCCAGCAGCTTAGGAGACAGGGGCACTGAAGCTTTCTTT. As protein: CASSLGDRGTEAFF.

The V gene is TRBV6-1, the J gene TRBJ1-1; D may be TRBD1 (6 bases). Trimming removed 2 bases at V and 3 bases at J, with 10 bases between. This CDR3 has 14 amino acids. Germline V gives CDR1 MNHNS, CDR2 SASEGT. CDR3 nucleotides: TGTGCCAGCAGTGAACAAGGACAGTACACTGAAGCTTTCTTT. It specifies CASSEQGQYTEAFF.

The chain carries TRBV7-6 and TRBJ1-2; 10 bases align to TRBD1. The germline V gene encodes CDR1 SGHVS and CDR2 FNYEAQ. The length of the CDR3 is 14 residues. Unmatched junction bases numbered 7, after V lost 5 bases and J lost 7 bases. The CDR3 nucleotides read TGTGCCAGCAGCCCTAGACAGGGGGCTCTTGGCTACACCTTC. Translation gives CASSPRQGALGYTF.

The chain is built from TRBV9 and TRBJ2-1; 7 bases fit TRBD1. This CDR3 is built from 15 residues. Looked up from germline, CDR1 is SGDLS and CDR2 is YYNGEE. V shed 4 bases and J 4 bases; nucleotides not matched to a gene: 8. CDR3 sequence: CASSPRGQTYNEQFF. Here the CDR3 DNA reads TGTGCCAGCAGCCCTAGGGGACAGACGTACAATGAGCAGTTCTTC.

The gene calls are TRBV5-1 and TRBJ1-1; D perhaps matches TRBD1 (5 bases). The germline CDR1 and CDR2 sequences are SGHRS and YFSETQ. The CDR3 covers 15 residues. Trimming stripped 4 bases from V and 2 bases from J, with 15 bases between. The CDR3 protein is CASSPRFGANTEAFF. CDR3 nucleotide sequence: TGCGCCAGCAGCCCACGTTTTGGGGCAAACACTGAAGCTTTCTTT.

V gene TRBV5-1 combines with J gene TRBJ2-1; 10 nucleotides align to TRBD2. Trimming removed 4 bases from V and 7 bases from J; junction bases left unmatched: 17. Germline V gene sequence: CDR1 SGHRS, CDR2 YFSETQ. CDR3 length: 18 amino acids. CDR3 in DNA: TGCGCCAGCAGCCGAACGTACGCGGCTAGCGGGAGTGGAAATGAGCAGTTCTTC. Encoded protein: CASSRTYAASGSGNEQFF.